These 31 T cell receptor beta chains were all obtained from the same sample, sequenced in a study of blood T cell repertoires in COVID-19. Assay used: immunoSEQ multiplex PCR; TCRdb lists only in-frame clones, some missing. The sample has approximately 14,000 clones, approximately 80% seen once; the top ten hold approximately 15%. Sequencing was carried out using peripheral blood. The receptors were gathered from a human donor in a cohort sampled during active COVID-19.

This sequence joins TRBV2 and TRBJ2-7, with D maybe TRBD2 (7 bases). The V end lost 3 bases, the J end lost 7 bases, and 10 bases lay between the germline ends. Germline V lookup: CDR1 SNHLY, CDR2 FYNNEI. The CDR3 is 12 amino acids. CDR3 coding DNA: TGTGCCAGCAGTGAGGGGGGGCTTGAGCAGTACTTC. Protein: CASSEGGLEQYF.

Only one count was recorded for this clone. The V call is TRBV9, the J call TRBJ2-5; the match to TRBD2 covers 8 bases. The CDR3 is 15 amino acids. V lost 1 base and J lost 4; bases outside the gene matches: 6. Looked up from germline, CDR1 is SGDLS and CDR2 is YYNGEE. The CDR3 spells CASSVSSGKRETQYF. CDR3 bases: TGTGCCAGCAGCGTAAGTAGCGGGAAACGAGAGACCCAGTACTTC.

The gene calls are TRBV29-1 and TRBJ2-5; 10 bases are shared with TRBD2. CDR3 size: 17 residues. Germline CDR1 reads SQVTM; CDR2 reads ANQGSEA. J was trimmed by 5 bases and V by 1 base; bases with no gene match: 13. Written as DNA, the CDR3 is TGCAGCGTTGAAGGGGAGGAGGCTAGCGGGAGTTCGGAGACCCAGTACTTC. Protein product: CSVEGEEASGSSETQYF.

CDR3 protein: CASSPTSGSTYEQYF. The DNA of the CDR3 is TGCGCCAGCAGTCCGACTAGCGGGAGTACCTACGAGCAGTACTTC. The rearrangement uses TRBV10-1 and TRBJ2-7; 12 bases line up with TRBD2. V lost 5 bases and J lost 2; bases outside the gene matches: 4. CDR3 length equals 15 residues. The germline CDR1 and CDR2 sequences are WNHNN and SYGVQD (reference sequence).

The rearrangement links TRBV28 to TRBJ1-2; 7 bases are shared with TRBD1. Germline CDR1 is MDHEN and CDR2 is SYDVKM. The CDR3 contains 13 residues. V shed 6 bases and J 2 bases; nucleotides not matched to a gene: 3. CDR3 DNA: TGTGCCAGCAGACAGGACAGGAACTATGGCTACACCTTC. Translated, it gives CASRQDRNYGYTF.

The gene calls are TRBV11-2 and TRBJ2-2, with TRBD1 matching over 9 bases. V dropped 1 base and J dropped 3; count of bases not matched to a gene: 9. Germline CDR1 reads SGHAT; CDR2 reads FQNNGV. The CDR3 loop spans 18 amino acids. CDR3 loop: CASSLGTFGTGYTGELFF. The CDR3 DNA sequence: TGTGCCAGCAGCTTAGGGACCTTCGGGACAGGGTACACCGGGGAGCTGTTTTTT.

The genes are TRBV27 and TRBJ2-2; 14 bases map to TRBD2. From germline, CDR1 is MNHEY and CDR2 SMNVEV (reference sequence). Trimming cost V 5 bases and J 7 bases; bases outside gene matches: 9. The length of the CDR3 is 17 residues. The CDR3 loop is CASSPTGLAGGLGELFF. CDR3 DNA: TGTGCCAGCAGTCCCACCGGACTAGCGGGAGGTCTCGGGGAGCTGTTTTTT.

V usage is TRBV19 and J usage is TRBJ2-1, with D possibly TRBD2 on 6 matching bases. The germline V gene encodes CDR1 LNHDA and CDR2 SQIVND (reference sequence). This CDR3 region has 15 residues. The ends were cut back, 1 base at V and 9 bases at J, with 16 bases in the middle. The CDR3 DNA reads TGTGCCAGTAGTATAGGTTTGGGCGGGGTAGTTGAGCAGTTCTTC. Protein sequence: CASSIGLGGVVEQFF.

This clone is labeled as medium-sized (0.01 to 0.1%). The J gene is TRBJ2-1, the V gene TRBV18, with 9 bases that match TRBD2. Per the germline V gene, CDR1 is KGHSH and CDR2 is LQKENI. J lost 0 bases, V lost 0 bases, and 6 bases had no gene match. The CDR3 spans 18 residues. The CDR3 DNA follows: TGTGCCAGCTCACCACCGCAAGCGGGGGGCCTCTCCTACAATGAGCAGTTCTTC. Translated: CASSPPQAGGLSYNEQFF.

The V gene is TRBV27, the J gene TRBJ2-1; 14 positions agree with TRBD2. This CDR3 contains 16 residues. CDR1 is MNHEY and CDR2 is SMNVEV in the germline V gene (reference sequence). V trimming: 6 bases; J trimming: 9 bases; junction bases outside the gene matches: 10. CDR3 sequence: CASRTSGRAGYLEQFF. The CDR3 bases are TGTGCCAGCAGGACTAGCGGGAGGGCCGGGTATCTTGAGCAGTTCTTC.

As DNA, the CDR3 is TGTGCCAGCAGCCCGACAGGGGTGAACGGCTACACCTTC. It translates to CASSPTGVNGYTF. This rearrangement joins TRBV3-1 (or the pseudogene TRBV3-2) to TRBJ1-2; the match to TRBD1 covers 8 bases. The CDR3 has 13 residues. V was pared by 4 bases and J by 8 bases, with 6 bases of the junction left unmatched. The V gene's germline CDR1 is LGHDT and CDR2 YNNKEL (reference sequence).

The chain is built from TRBV7-8 and TRBJ2-6, with a weak D call TRBD1 (6 bases). Germline values: CDR1 SGHVS, CDR2 FQNEAQ. CDR3 length: 14 amino acids. The V end lost 5 bases, the J end lost 12 bases, and 17 bases lay between the germline ends. DNA for the CDR3: TGTGCCAGCAGCCTAAGTGGACAGTCCAGCGTCCTGACTTTC. Translating it yields CASSLSGQSSVLTF.

The chain recombines TRBV4-1 with TRBJ1-1; D might be TRBD1 (6 bases). Germline V lookup: CDR1 MGHRA, CDR2 YSYEKL. Trimming left V 1 base short and J 12 bases short, with 15 bases between. The CDR3 is made up of 13 amino acids. The CDR3 region has the DNA TGCGCCAGCAGCCAAGTGGGGACACCAAGCTCTTTCTTT. The encoded protein is CASSQVGTPSSFF.

V is TRBV28 and J is TRBJ1-1; TRBD1 matches at 8 bases. The CDR3 totals 13 residues. Germline V gene lookup returns CDR1 MDHEN and CDR2 SYDVKM. Trimming cost V 5 bases and J 11 bases; bases outside gene matches: 10. The CDR3 DNA is TGTGCCAGCAGTCTCCCAGGGGGCTTGGCTGCTTTCTTT. It yields the protein CASSLPGGLAAFF.

The rearrangement uses TRBV4-2 and TRBJ1-5; D unresolved. The CDR3 runs to 15 residues. Germline V gene lookup returns CDR1 LGHNA and CDR2 YNFKEQ. V lost 1 base and J lost 4, with 11 bases in between. The CDR3 here is CASSQVKGGNQPQHF. DNA for the CDR3: TGTGCCAGCAGCCAAGTTAAGGGAGGTAATCAGCCCCAGCATTTT.

The V call is TRBV29-1, the J call TRBJ1-1, with 10 bases identical to TRBD1. The CDR3 has 13 amino acids. Germline V gene data show CDR1 as SQVTM and CDR2 as ANQGSEA. The V segment lost 6 bases and the J segment 4 bases; nucleotides outside the gene matches: 5. This CDR3 reads CSVERTGGTEAFF. The CDR3 nucleotides read TGCAGCGTAGAGCGGACAGGGGGCACTGAAGCTTTCTTT.

The J gene is TRBJ2-5, the V gene TRBV7-9, with 10 bases aligning to TRBD1. V was clipped by 5 bases and J by 2 bases; unmatched bases: 8. The germline gives CDR1 SEHNR, CDR2 FQNEAQ (reference sequence). This CDR3 has 16 residues. CDR3 nucleotides: TGTGCCAGCAGCATCCTTCCGGGACAGGGGCAAGAGACCCAGTACTTC. This encodes CASSILPGQGQETQYF.

There are a few counts of this clone. This chain links TRBV25-1 with TRBJ1-6; D is unclear. The V end was cut by 8 bases, the J end by 1 base, with 15 bases between. The germline V gene encodes CDR1 MGHDK and CDR2 SYGVNS. The CDR3 loop spans 16 amino acids. CDR3 residues: CASPSCRESYNSPLHF. CDR3 DNA: TGTGCCAGCCCTTCTTGTAGGGAGTCCTATAATTCACCCCTCCACTTT.

This clone occurred once. This chain joins TRBV3-1 (or the pseudogene TRBV3-2) and TRBJ1-1; D call uncertain. The V end was cut by 0 bases, the J end by 4 bases, with 6 bases between. This CDR3 spans 13 amino acids. Germline V CDR1 and CDR2: LGHDT, YNNKEL (reference sequence). This CDR3 reads CASSQDFSTEAFF. The CDR3 DNA sequence: TGTGCCAGCAGCCAAGATTTCAGCACTGAAGCTTTCTTT.

This clone was seen a handful of times. The chain uses TRBV9 and TRBJ2-1; TRBD1 aligns across 7 bases. The germline V gene encodes CDR1 SGDLS and CDR2 YYNGEE. Trimming cost V 0 bases and J 5 bases; bases outside gene matches: 5. The CDR3 length is 15 residues. CDR3 bases: TGTGCCAGCAGCGTAGGAGGGACAGTGAACAATGAGCAGTTCTTC. It yields the protein CASSVGGTVNNEQFF. Based on the CDR3 plus reference TRBV9 and TRBJ2-1, the full variable domain is DSGVTQTPKHLITATGQRVTLRCSPRSGDLSVYWYQQSLDQGLQFLIQYYNGEERAKGNILERFSAQQFPDLHSELNLSSLELGDSALYFCASSVGGTVNNEQFFGPGTRLTVL.

The gene calls are TRBV7-2 and TRBJ1-3; weak D call: TRBD1 (5 bases). The ends were cut back, 1 base at V and 2 bases at J, with 9 bases in the middle. This CDR3 is 15 amino acids long. The germline CDR1 and CDR2 sequences are SGHTA and FQGNSA. CDR3 sequence (DNA): TGTGCCAGCAGCTTAGAGGGGATCACTGGAAACACCATATATTTT. Its translation: CASSLEGITGNTIYF.

This chain joins TRBV3-1 (or the pseudogene TRBV3-2) and TRBJ2-3; the match to TRBD2 covers 16 bases. Germline assignment: CDR1 LGHDT and CDR2 YNNKEL (reference sequence). J lost 4 bases, V lost 6 bases, and 13 bases had no gene match. The CDR3 has 19 amino acids. The CDR3: CASSQQGLAGGPGADTQYF. In DNA, the CDR3 is TGTGCCAGCAGTCAACAGGGACTAGCGGGAGGGCCTGGGGCAGATACGCAGTATTTT.

The genes are TRBV11-2 and TRBJ2-1, with 12 bases identical to TRBD2. This CDR3 contains 15 residues. The germline V gene encodes CDR1 SGHAT and CDR2 FQNNGV. Trimming cost V 4 bases and J 6 bases; bases outside gene matches: 4. CDR3: CASSSLAGGPNEQFF. The DNA of the CDR3 is TGTGCCAGCAGCTCTCTAGCGGGAGGGCCCAATGAGCAGTTCTTC.

This clone was recorded only once. The chain couples TRBV10-3 to TRBJ2-7; D may be TRBD2 (6 bases). Deletions cut 5 bases from V and 5 bases from J, with 16 bases between. This CDR3 spans 14 amino acids. Germline CDR1 ENHRY, CDR2 SYGVKD. The CDR3 region is CAISRGLGGNEQYF. In DNA, the CDR3 is TGTGCCATCAGTCGCGGACTGGGAGGCAACGAGCAGTACTTC.

The chain employs TRBV2 and TRBJ2-7; no clear D. The V and J ends lost 7 bases and 7 bases respectively, with 8 bases between them. The CDR3 has 10 residues. Germline V lookup: CDR1 SNHLY, CDR2 FYNNEI. This CDR3 reads CASTSLEQYF. The CDR3 region has the DNA TGTGCCAGCACCTCCCTGGAGCAGTACTTC.

This sequence joins TRBV9 and TRBJ2-1; D is possibly TRBD2 (5 bases). Deletions cut 3 bases from V and 5 bases from J, with 12 bases between. Looked up from germline, CDR1 is SGDLS and CDR2 is YYNGEE. This CDR3 contains 14 residues. The CDR3 loop reads CASSEDAGHNEQFF. Here the CDR3 DNA reads TGTGCCAGCAGCGAGGACGCGGGCCACAATGAGCAGTTCTTC.

The chain combines TRBV5-1 with TRBJ2-7; 9 bases are shared with TRBD1. The CDR3 length is 16 residues. Germline trimming cut 2 bases from V and 3 bases from J; bases unmatched to any gene: 9. Germline CDR1 is SGHRS and CDR2 is YFSETQ. This chain's CDR3 is CASSFENPGQGYEQYF. As DNA, the CDR3 is TGCGCCAGCAGCTTCGAAAACCCGGGACAGGGCTACGAGCAGTACTTC.

This chain links TRBV7-6 with TRBJ2-1; 11 bases align to TRBD1. The germline gives CDR1 SGHVS, CDR2 FNYEAQ. V gave up 5 bases and J gave up 6 bases; unmatched junction bases: 3. This CDR3 comprises 14 residues. The CDR3 DNA sequence: TGTGCCAGCAGCCGAGGGACAGGGGGCAATGAGCAGTTCTTC. Protein: CASSRGTGGNEQFF.

The V gene is TRBV7-2, the J gene TRBJ2-5; 8 bases fit TRBD2. The V gene end was trimmed by 2 bases and the J gene end by 2 bases; junction bases not matched to a gene: 4. The germline CDR1 and CDR2 sequences are SGHTA and FQGNSA. The CDR3 is 15 residues long. CDR3 nucleotides: TGTGCCAGCAGCTTAAGGGCTAGCGGGCAAGAGACCCAGTACTTC. Encoded protein: CASSLRASGQETQYF.

The chain recombines TRBV6-5 with TRBJ2-7; D might be TRBD2 (5 bases). Germline CDR1 and CDR2: MNHEY and SVGAGI. V was shortened by 2 bases and J by 7 bases, with 9 bases between the two germline ends. This CDR3 has 12 amino acids. This chain's CDR3 is CASSYGSGEQYF. The CDR3 DNA reads TGTGCCAGCAGTTACGGATCGGGGGAGCAGTACTTC.

The V gene is TRBV12-2, the J gene TRBJ1-5; the table calls TRBD1, which could not be checked here. TRBV12-2 is noted as a pseudogene. The CDR3 spans 17 residues. The CDR3, as DNA: TGTGCAAGTCGCTTAGCTTCGGGACAGGGGCAAGGCCAGCCCCAGCATTTT. Its protein product is CASRLASGQGQGQPQHF.